The 27 T cell receptor beta chains reported below all come from one sample, sequenced in a study of cytomegalovirus exposure and HLA in healthy donors. The PCR was carried out with 60 Vbeta primers and 13 Jbeta primers. The method was immunoSEQ multiplex PCR; TCRdb's version includes in-frame clones alone and lacks a portion of them. The sample holds 170,000 or so clones, less than 85% seen once. Sequencing used PBMCs. These receptor sequences come from a boy aged 5-17 years in good health and CMV-seronegative.

In this sample, this clone turned up a few times. This chain connects TRBV6-1 to TRBJ1-2; D is perhaps TRBD1 (6 bases). CDR3 length: 16 amino acids. CDR1 is MNHNS and CDR2 is SASEGT in the germline V gene. V lost 2 bases to trimming and J lost 0 bases, with 13 bases between them. CDR3: CASSETRTDSNYGYTF. DNA for the CDR3: TGTGCCAGCAGTGAAACCAGGACAGACTCTAACTATGGCTACACCTTC.

This clone was seen just once. The rearrangement joins TRBV30 to TRBJ1-3; 7 positions match TRBD1. V lost 3 bases to trimming and J lost 4 bases; unmatched junction nucleotides: 6. The germline V gene has CDR1 GTSNPN and CDR2 SVGIG (reference sequence). The CDR3 contains 14 residues. The DNA of the CDR3 is TGTGCCTGGAGCGAGGGGACAGAGGGAAACACCATATATTTT. It specifies CAWSEGTEGNTIYF. Drawing the rest from reference TRBV30 and TRBJ1-3, the complete variable domain is SQTIHQWPATLVQPVGSPLSLECTVEGTSNPNLYWYRQAAGRGLQLLFYSVGIGQISSEVPQNLSASRPQDRQFILSSKKLLLSDSGFYLCAWSEGTEGNTIYFGEGSWLTVV.

There are a few counts of this clone. J is TRBJ1-4 and V is TRBV5-6; no firm D call. Germline-derived CDR1 and CDR2 are SGHDT and YYEEEE. There are 14 residues in the CDR3. The ends were cut back, 2 bases at V and 5 bases at J, with 10 bases in the middle. The chain's CDR3 is CASSFPARNEKLFF. The CDR3 DNA is TGTGCCAGCAGCTTCCCCGCCCGGAATGAAAAACTGTTTTTT.

This rearrangement joins TRBV15 to TRBJ1-3; a possible D gene is TRBD1 (6 bases). CDR1 LNHNV and CDR2 YYDKDF come from the germline V gene (reference sequence). The V and J ends lost 3 bases and 4 bases respectively, with 16 bases between them. This CDR3 has 16 amino acids. For the CDR3, the DNA is TGTGCCACCAGCAGCAAAACAGGGAAATCCGGAAACACCATATATTTT. Its protein is CATSSKTGKSGNTIYF. Using reference TRBV15 and TRBJ1-3 for the parts outside the CDR3, the full variable domain is DAMVIQNPRYQVTQFGKPVTLSCSQTLNHNVMYWYQQKSSQAPKLLFHYYDKDFNNEADTPDNFQSRRPNTSFCFLDIRSPGLGDTAMYLCATSSKTGKSGNTIYFGEGSWLTVV.

In its sample, this clone was seen a few times. The V call is TRBV19, the J call TRBJ2-2; maybe TRBD2 (6 bases). CDR3 length equals 15 residues. Deletions cut 7 bases from V and 6 bases from J, with 18 bases between. From germline, CDR1 is LNHDA and CDR2 SQIVND (reference sequence). CDR3 in amino acids: CASIPGTHFPGELFF. The DNA for the CDR3 is TGTGCCAGTATACCGGGGACTCACTTCCCCGGGGAGCTGTTTTTT.

The chain recombines TRBV5-4 with TRBJ1-5, with no clear D. Trimming took off 0 bases at V and 9 bases at J, with 7 bases between the two ends. Germline assignment: CDR1 SGHNT and CDR2 YYREEE (reference sequence). This CDR3 region has 12 residues. The CDR3 here is CASSLGGRPQHF. In nucleotides, the CDR3 is TGTGCCAGCAGCTTGGGAGGTCGGCCCCAGCATTTT.

This clone showed up just a few times. The CDR3 protein is CASSEGLQPYEQYF. CDR3 coding DNA: TGTGCCAGCAGTGAAGGACTTCAGCCCTACGAGCAGTACTTC. V usage is TRBV6-1 and J usage is TRBJ2-7; D is ambiguous. The CDR3 runs 14 residues. Trimming stripped 1 base from V and 2 bases from J, with 9 bases between. Germline loops: CDR1 MNHNS, CDR2 SASEGT.

This chain links TRBV7-2 with TRBJ2-1; TRBD2 matches 10 bases. V gave up 4 bases and J gave up 4 bases; unmatched junction bases: 7. Germline V CDR1 and CDR2: SGHTA, FQGNSA. This CDR3 contains 16 residues. CDR3 nucleotide sequence: TGTGCCAGCAGCTCGACCGGACTAGCGGTTTACAATGAGCAGTTCTTC. It translates to CASSSTGLAVYNEQFF.

The chain combines TRBV11-3 with TRBJ2-7, with D hard to call. V gave up 1 base and J gave up 1 base, with 11 bases separating them. Germline CDR1 SGHNT, CDR2 YENEEA. This CDR3 contains 15 residues. CDR3 coding DNA: TGTGCCAGCAGCTTAGTTGGCCAATTATCCTACGAGCAGTACTTC. This translates into CASSLVGQLSYEQYF.

This clone was counted a single time. This chain joins TRBV27 and TRBJ2-1; 10 nucleotides line up with TRBD1. Germline V gene data show CDR1 as MNHEY and CDR2 as SMNVEV (reference sequence). The CDR3 runs 15 residues. After removal of 5 bases from V and 9 bases from J, the junction contained 10 bases not matched to a gene. This chain's CDR3 is CASSTYRGQGGEQFF. DNA of the CDR3: TGTGCCAGCAGTACTTACCGAGGACAGGGGGGTGAGCAGTTCTTC.

The J gene is TRBJ2-5, the V gene TRBV10-2; 8 bases are a match to TRBD1. The trim removed 3 bases at V and 5 bases at J, leaving 5 bases unmatched. CDR3 length: 14 residues. The germline gives CDR1 WSHSY, CDR2 SAAADI. The CDR3 spells CASSDRTGTETQYF. DNA of the CDR3: TGCGCCAGCAGTGACCGGACAGGGACGGAGACCCAGTACTTC.

The gene calls are TRBV19 and TRBJ2-2; 7 bases are shared with TRBD1. Germline loops: CDR1 LNHDA, CDR2 SQIVND (reference sequence). V dropped 0 bases and J dropped 3; count of bases not matched to a gene: 7. The CDR3 runs 17 residues. This CDR3 is CASSIDQRQGDTGELFF. DNA for the CDR3: TGTGCCAGTAGTATAGATCAGAGACAGGGCGACACCGGGGAGCTGTTTTTT. Looking up the rest from reference TRBV19 and TRBJ2-2 gives the full variable domain: DGGITQSPKYLFRKEGQNVTLSCEQNLNHDAMYWYRQDPGQGLRLIYYSQIVNDFQKGDIAEGYSVSREKKESFPLTVTSAQKNPTAFYLCASSIDQRQGDTGELFFGEGSRLTVL.

The chain recombines TRBV29-1 with TRBJ1-1; TRBD1 is a possible D gene (5 bases). The CDR3 runs 18 residues. V dropped 2 bases and J dropped 1 base, with 23 bases sitting between them. Germline V gene lookup returns CDR1 SQVTM and CDR2 ANQGSEA. CDR3 DNA sequence: TGCAGCGTTGAATTAGGCCTTCGGGGGGGTAAGAGGAACACTGAAGCTTTCTTT. Translating it yields CSVELGLRGGKRNTEAFF.

V and J are TRBV5-1 and TRBJ1-3; D is undetermined. V shed 4 bases and J shed 0 bases, with 11 bases lying between them. This CDR3 comprises 15 residues. Germline CDR1 SGHRS, CDR2 YFSETQ. In nucleotides, the CDR3 is TGCGCCAGCAGCGACATCTTTTCCTCTGGAAACACCATATATTTT. It specifies CASSDIFSSGNTIYF.

The chain couples TRBV11-2 to TRBJ2-2; 9 nucleotides align to TRBD2. Looked up from germline, CDR1 is SGHAT and CDR2 is FQNNGV. J was trimmed by 5 bases and V by 3 bases; bases with no gene match: 16. This CDR3 spans 19 amino acids. CDR3 residues: CASSFTRLLASGRTGELFF. The CDR3 DNA reads TGTGCCAGCAGCTTTACTCGGCTACTAGCCAGCGGGAGGACCGGGGAGCTGTTTTTT. Variable domain in full (rest from reference TRBV11-2 and TRBJ2-2): EAGVAQSPRYKIIEKRQSVAFWCNPISGHATLYWYQQILGQGPKLLIQFQNNGVVDDSQLPKDRFSAERLKGVDSTLKIQPAKLEDSAVYLCASSFTRLLASGRTGELFFGEGSRLTVL.

This chain joins TRBV18 and TRBJ1-1; TRBD1 aligns across 8 bases. V trimming: 3 bases; J trimming: 1 base; junction bases outside the gene matches: 4. This CDR3 comprises 15 residues. Germline CDR1 and CDR2: KGHSH and LQKENI. This CDR3 is CASSPTDRGNTEAFF. The CDR3 DNA is TGTGCCAGCTCACCCACCGACAGGGGGAACACTGAAGCTTTCTTT.

The J gene is TRBJ1-1, the V gene TRBV18, with 8 bases identical to TRBD1. CDR1 and CDR2 (germline): KGHSH, LQKENI. After removal of 3 bases from V and 4 bases from J, the junction contained 4 bases not matched to a gene. This CDR3 region has 14 residues. DNA for the CDR3: TGTGCCAGCTCACCGACAGGGGAGGGCACTGAAGCTTTCTTT. Its protein is CASSPTGEGTEAFF.

The chain is built from TRBV19 and TRBJ2-7, with D possibly being TRBD1 (6 bases). The germline CDR1 and CDR2 sequences are LNHDA and SQIVND (reference sequence). This CDR3 has 13 residues. V lost 4 bases, J lost 3 bases, and 10 bases lay in between. The CDR3 DNA is TGTGCCAGTAGTACGACAGGTGTCTACGAGCAGTACTTC. Encoded protein: CASSTTGVYEQYF.

The chain recombines TRBV4-1 with TRBJ2-7; 9 bases are a match to TRBD2. Germline assignment: CDR1 MGHRA and CDR2 YSYEKL. The length of the CDR3 is 16 residues. V shed 0 bases and J 1 base; nucleotides not matched to a gene: 4. CDR3 bases: TGCGCCAGCAGCCAAGAACTAGCGGGTTATTCCTACGAGCAGTACTTC. It yields the protein CASSQELAGYSYEQYF.

The chain has TRBV7-2 and TRBJ2-7; D uncertain. V was trimmed by 1 base and J by 0 bases, leaving 7 bases between them. The CDR3 has 14 amino acids. Germline V gene lookup returns CDR1 SGHTA and CDR2 FQGNSA. DNA for the CDR3: TGTGCCAGCAGCTTAGGGCGGAACTCCTACGAGCAGTACTTC. It codes for CASSLGRNSYEQYF.

The chain carries TRBV6-5 and TRBJ2-7; 8 nucleotides align to TRBD2. The V and J ends lost 3 bases and 2 bases, in that order; junction bases with no gene match: 9. The CDR3 length is 16 residues. Germline V gives CDR1 MNHEY, CDR2 SVGAGI. The DNA for the CDR3 is TGTGCCAGCAGTTATGGGTTCGGACTAGCCGCCTACGAGCAGTACTTC. It translates to CASSYGFGLAAYEQYF.

The V call is TRBV6-5, the J call TRBJ2-3; tentatively, D is TRBD1 (7 bases). V was cut by 5 bases and J by 5 bases, with 14 bases left in between. This CDR3 has 14 residues. Germline V gives CDR1 MNHEY, CDR2 SVGAGI. CDR3 nucleotide sequence: TGTGCCAGCAGTATAACAGGGGAGGTAGATACGCAGTATTTT. This encodes CASSITGEVDTQYF.

This clone was counted a few times. The chain recombines TRBV6-1 with TRBJ2-2; weak D call: TRBD2 (5 bases). Trimming shortened V by 7 bases and J by 9 bases, and 15 bases separated the two germline ends. Germline V lookup: CDR1 MNHNS, CDR2 SASEGT. This CDR3 has 13 residues. As DNA, the CDR3 is TGTGCCAGCATCCGGGGTCGCCTTTGGGAGCTGTTTTTT. It translates to CASIRGRLWELFF.

The chain employs TRBV13 and TRBJ2-1, with D possibly being TRBD1 (6 bases). Trimming stripped 6 bases from V and 8 bases from J, with 8 bases between. The CDR3 runs to 11 residues. Germline-derived CDR1 and CDR2 are PRHDT and FYEKMQ (reference sequence). In DNA, the CDR3 is TGTGCCAGCAGGAACAGGGATGAGCAGTTCTTC. Protein product: CASRNRDEQFF.

The V gene is TRBV2, the J gene TRBJ1-2; D is undetermined. Germline CDR1 SNHLY, CDR2 FYNNEI. The CDR3 spans 13 residues. V was trimmed by 3 bases and J by 4 bases, leaving 9 bases between them. The CDR3 loop reads CASSEKPSYGYTF. For the CDR3, the DNA is TGTGCCAGCAGTGAGAAACCGAGCTATGGCTACACCTTC.

The CDR3 DNA sequence: TGTGCCAGCAGCCTCCTTGAGAGGGTCCTTCTTGGTGAGCAGTACTTC. Translation: CASSLLERVLLGEQYF. V is TRBV7-2 and J is TRBJ2-7, with TRBD2 as a possible D gene (5 bases). The CDR3 covers 16 residues. Germline V gene lookup returns CDR1 SGHTA and CDR2 FQGNSA. V was trimmed by 5 bases and J by 7 bases, leaving 24 bases between them.

The rearrangement uses TRBV6-1 and TRBJ2-7; 9 nucleotides match TRBD2. Trimming removed 7 bases from V and 2 bases from J; junction bases left unmatched: 9. The germline V gene has CDR1 MNHNS and CDR2 SASEGT. CDR3 length: 15 residues. CDR3 DNA: TGTGCCAGCACTACCGGACTAGCGACTACCTACGAGCAGTACTTC. It specifies CASTTGLATTYEQYF.